This TCR beta chain came from a study of Graves' ophthalmopathy and Graves' hyperthyroidism (dated by TCRdb to about 2018). About the full investigation: Peripheral blood was collected before any treatment was given, at the time of initial diagnosis. To tell Graves' ophthalmopathy apart from Graves' hyperthyroidism, and to predict which patients would progress to ophthalmopathy, the study relied on TCR beta repertoire signatures. In total, approximately 140 blood samples were TCR-sequenced: 40 to 45 ophthalmopathy, approximately 80 hyperthyroidism and roughly 17 hyperthyroidism-to-ophthalmopathy patients. To explore V-J signatures that distinguish ophthalmopathy from hyperthyroidism, a discovery set of about a hundred patients was enrolled, made up of 40 to 45 with ophthalmopathy and 55 to 65 with stable hyperthyroidism. For independent validation, a separate cohort was made up of approximately 18 hyperthyroidism patients plus 17 patients who later progressed from hyperthyroidism to ophthalmopathy. T-cell repertoires of thyroid tissue and blood were compared in over five hyperthyroidism patients. Following sample collection, hyperthyroidism patients were given methimazole at a starting dose of 30 mg daily, and ophthalmopathy patients were given high-dose intravenous methylprednisolone.

TCR beta CDR3 regions were amplified from RNA transcripts for repertoire sequencing. HTBI primers and the Qiagen OneStep RT-PCR kit were used in a first-round RT-PCR, which was followed by a second-round multiplex PCR, size selection and purification. Sequencing of the libraries was carried out on an Illumina HiSeq2000 in paired-end mode with 100 bp reads. The authors' pipeline ran thus. SOAPnuke was used to process the reads, removing any read that contained adapters or uncalled bases, had a mean Phred below 15, or lacked an exact match to the constant primer or identifier. COPE v1.2.5 was used to merge the high-quality paired reads. Clonotypes were defined as unique nucleotide sequences and were aligned to IMGT TRB V, D and J references using MiTCR v1.1. Analysis was restricted to V-J combinations with a frequency above 0.0001, which covered roughly 99% of repertoires. A TCR clonal expansion and chaos score per V-J combination was defined as the ratio of F50 clonal expansion to chaos observed in the TCRdist matrix. Welch's t-statistics and random forest were used to reduce the features to some 13 V-J combinations, which were then used as input to a naive Bayes classifier. The Morisita-Horn index was used to measure how similar the thyroid and blood repertoires were. TCRdb reprocessing: public reads trimmed at Q25 with fastp, clones called with MiXCR, in-frame beta chains kept. CDR3 protein sequences are deduplicated, and each keeps its most common genes and DNA. The V and J calls and clone size are TCRdb's, not the authors'. The sample table contains 300,000 or so distinct CDR3 sequences; only one count was recorded for roughly 17% of them. Approximately 13% of the sample lies in the top ten.

Overall study results and their limits: Ophthalmopathy was separated from stable hyperthyroidism by the 13-signature model with 85% to 90% sensitivity and less than 82% specificity in cross-validation and with 80%/75% in the test set. In validation, the model predicted ophthalmopathy progression with about 71% sensitivity and roughly 78% specificity; 12 predicted patients were CT-confirmed with GO in a median of about 6.2 months. Sample size was not predetermined statistically, and investigators were not blinded to group allocation. Most of the expanded thyroid clonotypes with a frequency above 0.001 were also detected in blood, and it was suggested that the thyroid immune response may be reflected by blood repertoires.

Ophthalmopathy patients had moderately to severely active disease, Clinical Activity Score of at least 3, NOSPECS grade of at least 4, and disease duration under 3 months. Patients with other autoimmune diseases, uncontrolled infections, pregnancy or lactation were excluded. Diagnosis was based on clinical symptoms, serum thyroxine, TRAb, thyroid ultrasound and orbital computed tomography. Ficoll-Paque density gradient centrifugation was used to isolate PBMCs from about 9 ml of fresh peripheral blood. Trizol reagent was used to extract the total RNA, and its quality was then checked on an Agilent 2100 Bioanalyzer. Regarding this clonotype: Its antigen is not yet known. Within one base of it there is no much larger clone, and no base qualities were kept.

The CDR3 has 13 amino acids, counting the end cysteine and phenylalanine. Just CDR3 DNA is preserved here, 39 bases in frame from base 1. V is shortened by 6 bases, J by 3 bases, and the region joining them spans 11 bases. In the germline V gene (reference sequence), CDR1 corresponds to MNHEY and CDR2 to SMNVEV. This chain joins TRBV27 to TRBJ2-5; confidence is insufficient to name the D gene. Sequencing was performed on peripheral blood. The receptor was derived from an adult man with Graves' ophthalmopathy. CDR3 reads: CASRPLGKETQYF. Here is the DNA: TGTGCCAGCAGGCCCTTGGGTAAAGAGACCCAGTACTTC.